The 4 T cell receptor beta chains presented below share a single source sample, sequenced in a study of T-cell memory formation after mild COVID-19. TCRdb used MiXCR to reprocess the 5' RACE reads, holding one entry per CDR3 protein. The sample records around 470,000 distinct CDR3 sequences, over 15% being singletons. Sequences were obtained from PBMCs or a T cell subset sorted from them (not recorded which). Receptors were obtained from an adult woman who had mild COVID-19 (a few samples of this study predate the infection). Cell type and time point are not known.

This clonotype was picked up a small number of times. CDR3 nucleotides: TGTGCCAGCATTTCCTGGGTGACAGATACGCAGTATTTT. Encoded protein: CASISWVTDTQYF. The chain links TRBV6-5 to TRBJ2-3, with D uncertain. This CDR3 spans 13 amino acids. V lost 7 bases and J lost 3, with 11 bases in between. Germline V gene lookup returns CDR1 MNHEY and CDR2 SVGAGI.

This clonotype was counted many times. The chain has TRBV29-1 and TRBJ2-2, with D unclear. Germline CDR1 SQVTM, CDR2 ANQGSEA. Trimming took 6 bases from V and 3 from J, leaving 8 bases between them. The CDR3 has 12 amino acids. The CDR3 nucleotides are TGCAGCGTAGAAAGTGACACCGGGGAGCTGTTTTTT. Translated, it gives CSVESDTGELFF.

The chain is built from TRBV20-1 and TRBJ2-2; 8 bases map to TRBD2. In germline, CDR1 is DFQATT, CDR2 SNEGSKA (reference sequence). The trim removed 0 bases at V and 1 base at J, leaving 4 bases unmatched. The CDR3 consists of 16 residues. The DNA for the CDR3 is TGCAGTGCTAGAGACACAAGCGGGGGGAACACCGGGGAGCTGTTTTTT. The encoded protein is CSARDTSGGNTGELFF.

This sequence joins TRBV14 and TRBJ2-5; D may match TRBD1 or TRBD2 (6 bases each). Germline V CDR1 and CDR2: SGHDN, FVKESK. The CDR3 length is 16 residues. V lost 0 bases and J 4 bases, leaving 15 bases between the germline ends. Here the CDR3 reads CASSQEGHPGAETQYF. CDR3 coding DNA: TGTGCCAGCAGCCAAGAGGGACATCCGGGGGCAGAGACCCAGTACTTC.